This TCR beta chain was sequenced in a study of neoadjuvant anti-PD-1 for oral cavity cancer. Study in general: Patients without progression got a fourth dose around day 43.

This CDR3 spans 17 amino acids. Deletions cut 4 bases from V and 7 bases from J, with 20 bases between. Germline values: CDR1 SGHDN, CDR2 FVKESK. TCRdb's table, derived via immunoSEQ multiplex PCR, lists solely in-frame clones and lacks some. The sample holds about 61,000 clones, around 85% seen once. These newly diagnosed stage II-IVA oral cavity squamous cell carcinoma patients had no prior systemic or radiation treatment. Blood cells were analyzed directly, without culture or expansion. The receptor was derived from a person aged 40 to 85 with oral cavity squamous cell carcinoma. The rearrangement uses TRBV14 and TRBJ1-6; tentative D call: TRBD1 (5 bases). The sequencing used PBMCs, collected before nivolumab (anti-PD-1) treatment. The CDR3 loop reads CASSPSRDRESNSPLHF. The CDR3 DNA reads as TGTGCCAGCAGCCCGAGCCGGGACCGCGAGTCCAATTCACCCCTCCACTTT.